The subject of this entry is one TCR beta chain. Isolated RNA was reverse transcribed into cDNA used as the sequencing template. TCRdb's table, derived via immunoSEQ multiplex PCR, lists solely in-frame clones and lacks some. The data contain roughly 280,000 clones, 60% of them seen just once; the ten biggest clones take up 0.75% to 0.95%. These data come from a study of CD8+ T cells in alopecia areata. Treatment: oral pan-JAK inhibitor, 5-10 mg twice daily. The sequence was obtained from a human donor with alopecia areata. The specimen comprised CD4+ T cells sorted from blood, sampled at roughly week 53, from a patient treated with tofacitinib.

DNA of the CDR3: TGCAGCGCTTCTGAGCTAGCCAAAAACATTCAGTACTTC. It encodes CSASELAKNIQYF. V gene TRBV29-1 combines with J gene TRBJ2-4, with no clear D. V dropped 7 bases and J dropped 0 bases, with 10 bases sitting between them. Germline values: CDR1 SQVTM, CDR2 ANQGSEA. The CDR3 is 13 residues long.